This T cell receptor beta chain was sequenced during a study of blood T cells in healthy people across ages. V was trimmed by 6 bases and J by 6 bases, leaving 17 bases between them. The CDR3 has 14 amino acids. Germline assignment: CDR1 MNHEY and CDR2 SVGAGI. Roughly 10 milliliters of peripheral blood were drawn from each donor. Primers used in a second PCR of roughly 6 to 12 cycles were a sample-barcoded 5' primer and a J-beta primer mix. All samples gave at least 2.5 million CDR3-containing paired-end reads. TCRdb processed the 5' RACE reads anew with MiXCR; each CDR3 protein has one entry. The sample has around 600,000 distinct CDR3 sequences; around 50% are singletons.

Sequenced sample: blood. The chain is built from TRBV6-5 and TRBJ1-2, with D maybe TRBD1 (6 bases). The clonotype originates from an elderly man in good health. The CDR3 region has the DNA TGTGCCAGCAGGTACGGCGAAGGGGGAGATGGCTACACCTTC. Protein: CASRYGEGGDGYTF.